These 32 T cell receptor beta chains were sequenced from one sample in a study of T cell responses to AZD1222 COVID-19 vaccine. TCRdb's copy holds only in-frame clones and misses some; the assay was immunoSEQ multiplex PCR. The repertoire holds around 140,000 clones, 89% seen once, with about 5% in the top ten. The sample consisted of peripheral blood, taken on day 0 of AZD1222 vaccination. Receptors were obtained from an adult in good health.

The V gene is TRBV5-1, the J gene TRBJ1-4; TRBD1 agrees at 9 bases. The CDR3 covers 15 residues. The V gene's germline CDR1 is SGHRS and CDR2 YFSETQ. V gave up 1 base and J gave up 4 bases; unmatched junction bases: 2. DNA for the CDR3: TGCGCCAGCAGCTTGATGGGACAGGGTAATGAAAAACTGTTTTTT. Translated, it gives CASSLMGQGNEKLFF.

This chain links TRBV3-1 (or the pseudogene TRBV3-2) with TRBJ2-5; no clear D. The CDR3 contains 15 residues. Deletions cut 4 bases from V and 1 base from J, with 13 bases between. The germline gives CDR1 LGHDT, CDR2 YNNKEL (reference sequence). The CDR3: CASSLSKGCQETQYF. The DNA for the CDR3 is TGTGCCAGCAGCCTCTCGAAAGGATGCCAAGAGACCCAGTACTTC.

This clone showed up just once. The V gene is TRBV21-1, the J gene TRBJ2-7; the D call TRBD1 from the table was never checked on the DNA. TRBV21-1 is assigned pseudogene status. CDR3 length equals 13 residues. Here the CDR3 reads CASSQKGGDRVGV. CDR3 nucleotide sequence: TGTGCCAGCAGCCAAAAGGGAGGGGACAGGGTTGGAGTC.

This chain links TRBV7-2 with TRBJ1-1; D is possibly TRBD1 (5 bases). Trimming cost V 3 bases and J 5 bases, with 13 bases left between them. This CDR3 contains 14 residues. Germline V gene data show CDR1 as SGHTA and CDR2 as FQGNSA. CDR3 DNA: TGTGCCAGCAGCTTGATCCCCGGGGGGACTGAAGCTTTCTTT. Amino acid sequence: CASSLIPGGTEAFF.

This clone was observed once. Other DNA sequences in this specimen translate into the identical CDR3. The chain employs TRBV15 and TRBJ2-7, with D possibly being TRBD1 (5 bases). Germline V gene sequence: CDR1 LNHNV, CDR2 YYDKDF (reference sequence). CDR3 length: 13 amino acids. V gave up 3 bases and J gave up 3 bases, with 9 bases separating them. CDR3 bases: TGTGCCACCAGCAGGGGAACAGGCTACGAGCAGTACTTC. Translating it yields CATSRGTGYEQYF.

The V and J genes are TRBV19 and TRBJ2-1; 9 positions match TRBD1. The CDR3 extends over 16 amino acids. The ends lost 6 bases at V and 3 bases at J; junction bases unmatched: 9. CDR1 LNHDA and CDR2 SQIVND come from the germline V gene (reference sequence). In DNA, the CDR3 is TGTGCCAGTAGCCGGGACAGGGTATCAGGCTACAATGAGCAGTTCTTC. Amino acid sequence: CASSRDRVSGYNEQFF. Combining the CDR3 with reference TRBV19 and TRBJ2-1 gives the whole variable domain DGGITQSPKYLFRKEGQNVTLSCEQNLNHDAMYWYRQDPGQGLRLIYYSQIVNDFQKGDIAEGYSVSREKKESFPLTVTSAQKNPTAFYLCASSRDRVSGYNEQFFGPGTRLTVL.

The gene calls are TRBV28 and TRBJ1-5; tentatively, D is TRBD1 (5 bases). V was shortened by 3 bases and J by 6 bases, with 6 bases between the two germline ends. CDR3 length: 12 amino acids. CDR1 is MDHEN and CDR2 is SYDVKM in the germline V gene. CDR3 in DNA: TGTGCCAGCAGTTTGGGGACTCAGCCCCAGCATTTT. It codes for CASSLGTQPQHF.

V gene TRBV2 combines with J gene TRBJ1-6; TRBD1 is a possible D gene (6 bases). Germline V gene data show CDR1 as SNHLY and CDR2 as FYNNEI. The CDR3 loop spans 15 amino acids. V lost 6 bases to trimming and J lost 0 bases, with 9 bases between them. For the CDR3, the DNA is TGTGCCAGCAGATCACAGGGCTCCTATAATTCACCCCTCCACTTT. Protein product: CASRSQGSYNSPLHF.

V is TRBV28 and J is TRBJ1-2; no firm D call. This CDR3 has 11 residues. Germline V gene data show CDR1 as MDHEN and CDR2 as SYDVKM. With 10 bases removed from V and 5 bases from J, the gap between germline ends came to 11 bases. The CDR3 protein is CATSRRYGYTF. CDR3 nucleotides: TGTGCCACCAGCCGCCGGTATGGCTACACCTTC.

V and J are TRBV12-3 or TRBV12-4 and TRBJ2-1; unclear D gene. The CDR3 totals 11 residues. V was trimmed by 1 base and J by 5 bases, leaving 0 bases between them. The CDR3 sequence: CASSLDNEQFF. CDR3 nucleotides: TGTGCCAGCAGTTTAGACAATGAGCAGTTCTTC.

The J gene is TRBJ2-1, the V gene TRBV28, with 7 bases that match TRBD2. Germline loops: CDR1 MDHEN, CDR2 SYDVKM. V was clipped by 6 bases and J by 15 bases; unmatched bases: 11. The CDR3 is made up of 12 amino acids. As DNA, the CDR3 is TGTGCCAGCAGGGGACTAAAGGGGAGGCGGTTCTTC. Translating gives CASRGLKGRRFF.

This clone is a singleton in its sample. The chain combines TRBV5-6 with TRBJ2-7, with 9 bases lining up with TRBD2. Germline loops: CDR1 SGHDT, CDR2 YYEEEE. This CDR3 has 16 residues. V lost 1 base to trimming and J lost 2 bases; unmatched junction nucleotides: 7. In DNA, the CDR3 is TGTGCCAGCAGCTTGCCGCTAGCGGGGTCACCCTACGAGCAGTACTTC. It is translated as CASSLPLAGSPYEQYF.

This clone showed up just a few times. This chain uses TRBV3-1 (or the pseudogene TRBV3-2) with TRBJ2-1; 8 bases fit TRBD1. Trimming took 2 bases from V and 5 from J; bases not matched to a gene: 2. Germline V gives CDR1 LGHDT, CDR2 YNNKEL (reference sequence). This CDR3 region has 14 residues. This chain's CDR3 is CASSQRTGHNEQFF. The DNA for the CDR3 is TGTGCCAGCAGCCAACGGACAGGGCACAATGAGCAGTTCTTC.

V and J are TRBV4-2 and TRBJ2-3, with D unclear. This CDR3 has 12 amino acids. Germline V gene data show CDR1 as LGHNA and CDR2 as YNFKEQ. V gave up 2 bases and J gave up 2 bases, with 2 bases separating them. In nucleotides, the CDR3 is TGTGCCAGCAGCCAACCCACAGATACGCAGTATTTT. Encoded protein: CASSQPTDTQYF.

This sequence joins TRBV6-5 and TRBJ2-2; D ambiguous. V was cut by 3 bases and J by 6 bases, with 11 bases left in between. The CDR3 extends over 14 amino acids. CDR1 and CDR2 from the germline V gene are MNHEY and SVGAGI. The CDR3, as DNA: TGTGCCAGCAGTTATTTGGTGGGTGCCGGGGAGCTGTTTTTT. Its translation: CASSYLVGAGELFF.

In this sample, this clone turned up once. The rearrangement joins TRBV18 to TRBJ2-5; tentative D call: TRBD2 (6 bases). Trimming cost V 1 base and J 6 bases, with 15 bases left between them. Per the germline V gene, CDR1 is KGHSH and CDR2 is LQKENI. The CDR3 sequence is 15 residues long. CDR3 amino acids: CASSPRSQGGQTQYF. CDR3 DNA: TGTGCCAGCTCACCACGATCTCAGGGAGGACAGACCCAGTACTTC.

This clone was picked up one time. The chain joins TRBV28 to TRBJ1-2; no reliable D call. Looked up from germline, CDR1 is MDHEN and CDR2 is SYDVKM. The V end lost 6 bases, the J end lost 5 bases, and 10 bases lay between the germline ends. The CDR3 contains 12 residues. Written as DNA, the CDR3 is TGTGCCAGCAGCCTACGACATTATGGCTACACCTTC. This translates into CASSLRHYGYTF.

The table lists this clone with a few counts. The chain has TRBV6-5 and TRBJ1-1; 7 positions match TRBD1. The CDR3 totals 12 residues. Unmatched junction bases numbered 6, after V lost 10 bases and J lost 4 bases. CDR1 and CDR2 (germline): MNHEY, SVGAGI. The CDR3 here is CATRGWGTEAFF. Here the CDR3 DNA reads TGTGCCACCAGGGGGTGGGGCACTGAAGCTTTCTTT.

This sequence joins TRBV10-1 and TRBJ1-5; D gene uncertain. CDR1 is WNHNN, CDR2 SYGVQD, per germline (reference sequence). Trimming removed 2 bases at V and 3 bases at J, with 5 bases between. This CDR3 comprises 13 residues. For the CDR3, the DNA is TGCGCCAGCAGTGAGGTCCTCAATCAGCCCCAGCATTTT. This sequence encodes CASSEVLNQPQHF.

The V gene is TRBV24-1, the J gene TRBJ1-4, with a tentative D call TRBD1 (6 bases). This CDR3 has 15 amino acids. V dropped 4 bases and J dropped 3 bases, with 11 bases sitting between them. Germline V gene data show CDR1 as KGHDR and CDR2 as SFDVKD. CDR3 residues: CATSEPRGSNEKLFF. The CDR3 DNA reads as TGTGCCACCAGTGAACCCAGGGGTTCTAATGAAAAACTGTTTTTT.

The V and J genes are TRBV27 and TRBJ2-2; D is perhaps TRBD1 (5 bases). Per the germline V gene, CDR1 is MNHEY and CDR2 is SMNVEV (reference sequence). V was clipped by 7 bases and J by 0 bases, with 15 bases between them. The CDR3 runs 16 residues. CDR3 DNA sequence: TGTGCCAGCAAGTCGACAGCCGATTCGAACACCGGGGAGCTGTTTTTT. Its translation is CASKSTADSNTGELFF.

This clone was seen a single time. The chain has TRBV18 and TRBJ2-5, with 7 bases aligning to TRBD1. The ends lost 2 bases at V and 3 bases at J; junction bases unmatched: 3. The CDR3 spans 14 residues. Germline CDR1 and CDR2: KGHSH and LQKENI. The CDR3 coding sequence is TGTGCCAGCTCACCAACGGGACAGAAAGAGACCCAGTACTTC. This encodes CASSPTGQKETQYF.

V gene TRBV7-6 combines with J gene TRBJ2-2, with a weak D call TRBD2 (5 bases). The CDR3 consists of 16 residues. The germline V gene encodes CDR1 SGHVS and CDR2 FNYEAQ. V lost 0 bases and J 4 bases, leaving 12 bases between the germline ends. In DNA form, the CDR3 reads TGTGCCAGCAGCTTAGCGCGCGGGCGCTCCACCGGGGAGCTGTTTTTT. Its protein is CASSLARGRSTGELFF.

The chain is built from TRBV7-2 and TRBJ1-2; D uncertain. Germline assignment: CDR1 SGHTA and CDR2 FQGNSA. This CDR3 has 12 residues. The V end lost 5 bases, the J end lost 4 bases, and 8 bases lay between the germline ends. The CDR3 loop reads CASSPVGYGYTF. CDR3 sequence (DNA): TGTGCCAGCAGCCCAGTCGGCTATGGCTACACCTTC.

V and J are TRBV9 and TRBJ2-2; 8 bases line up with TRBD1. The CDR3 has 16 residues. Germline V lookup: CDR1 SGDLS, CDR2 YYNGEE. The V and J ends lost 0 bases and 5 bases, in that order; junction bases with no gene match: 6. The CDR3 DNA follows: TGTGCCAGCAGCGTAGTGACAGGGGCAGTAACCGGGGAGCTGTTTTTT. It specifies CASSVVTGAVTGELFF.

The chain couples TRBV28 to TRBJ1-5; 9 bases map to TRBD1. The CDR3 runs to 15 residues. Per the germline V gene, CDR1 is MDHEN and CDR2 is SYDVKM. Trimming cost V 6 bases and J 6 bases; bases outside gene matches: 9. CDR3 nucleotides: TGTGCCAGCAGAGCCGGGACAGGGTGGGCTCAGCCCCAGCATTTT. This gives the protein CASRAGTGWAQPQHF.

The V and J genes are TRBV5-1 and TRBJ2-7, with 10 bases identical to TRBD2. The V segment lost 0 bases and the J segment 0 bases; nucleotides outside the gene matches: 9. This CDR3 has 18 residues. Germline lookup yields CDR1 SGHRS and CDR2 YFSETQ. The CDR3 is CASSLGSSGRADSYEQYF. The CDR3 DNA is TGCGCCAGCAGCTTGGGGTCCAGCGGGAGGGCAGACTCCTACGAGCAGTACTTC.

The V and J genes are TRBV28 and TRBJ1-2; D call uncertain. Germline-derived CDR1 and CDR2 are MDHEN and SYDVKM. The V and J ends lost 3 bases and 6 bases respectively, with 8 bases between them. This CDR3 has 12 residues. The CDR3 sequence is CASSFQVDGYTF. The CDR3, as DNA: TGTGCCAGCAGTTTCCAGGTCGATGGCTACACCTTC.

The V and J genes are TRBV7-2 and TRBJ2-1; 7 bases match TRBD2. This CDR3 contains 15 residues. Germline lookup yields CDR1 SGHTA and CDR2 FQGNSA. Trimming cost V 4 bases and J 2 bases; bases outside gene matches: 5. In DNA form, the CDR3 reads TGTGCCAGCAGCTGGGGGGGTGCGACCTACAATGAGCAGTTCTTC. It codes for CASSWGGATYNEQFF.

This chain connects TRBV2 to TRBJ2-7, with 7 bases that match TRBD2. V was clipped by 5 bases and J by 6 bases; unmatched bases: 10. The CDR3 covers 14 residues. Germline V gene data show CDR1 as SNHLY and CDR2 as FYNNEI. This CDR3 is CASSPGEGLREQYF. In DNA form, the CDR3 reads TGTGCCAGCAGTCCCGGGGAGGGCCTTCGCGAGCAGTACTTC.

At least ten counts were recorded for this clone. The chain has TRBV27 and TRBJ2-5; D not certain. CDR1 and CDR2 from the germline V gene are MNHEY and SMNVEV (reference sequence). The germline V and J ends were trimmed by 1 base and 1 base, with 4 bases remaining between them. CDR3 size: 13 residues. CDR3 residues: CASSLFVQETQYF. For the CDR3, the DNA is TGTGCCAGCAGTTTATTCGTCCAAGAGACCCAGTACTTC.

The rearrangement joins TRBV28 to TRBJ1-3; possible D gene TRBD1, 6 bases. The CDR3 is made up of 15 amino acids. Per germline, CDR1 MDHEN and CDR2 SYDVKM. V was shortened by 3 bases and J by 4 bases, with 13 bases between the two germline ends. CDR3 in amino acids: CASSFDRRRGNTIYF. Written as DNA, the CDR3 is TGTGCCAGCAGTTTTGACAGGAGGAGGGGAAACACCATATATTTT.